This T cell receptor (beta chain) derives from a study of T-cell memory formation after mild COVID-19. Overall study: Across donors, TCR clusters were largely donor specific. Findings and limits, study-wide: Memory cells collected pre-infection included some clones that later responded, suggesting cross-reactive memory joined. CD4+ contracting clones lay mainly in CM and EM, CD8+ ones in EMRA. Later expanders leaned CD4+, whereas clones that contracted between day 15 and 85 were balanced CD4/CD8.

This CDR3 spans 14 amino acids. V shed 4 bases and J shed 5 bases, with 14 bases lying between them. Germline V gives CDR1 SNHLY, CDR2 FYNNEI. Regarding this clonotype: The antigen is unknown.

TCRdb independently ran MiXCR on the 5' RACE reads; one entry per CDR3 protein. This table has about 290,000 distinct CDR3 sequences, over 15% appearing once. This sequence joins TRBV2 and TRBJ2-5; D uncertain. This receptor was taken from a young man who had mild COVID-19 (a few samples of this study predate the infection). Cell type and time point are not known. The specimen was PBMCs or a T cell subset sorted from them (not recorded which). DNA of the CDR3: TGTGCCAGCAGTGGGACCACCTCCGGTGAGACCCAGTACTTC. The encoded protein is CASSGTTSGETQYF.